This T cell receptor (beta chain) was sequenced in a study of T-cell reconstitution after alpha-beta-depleted transplantation in children. General study results and limits: When one year had passed after transplant, most T-cell counts and diversity came from newly produced T cells.

With regard to this clonotype: Its antigen is undetermined.

Preparation of the TCRbeta library was carried out with unique molecular identifiers. Each CDR3 protein is one row after TCRdb ran MiXCR on the PCR reads. The table includes around 300,000 distinct CDR3 sequences, 7.5% to 9% detected once. Trimming took 3 bases from V and 2 from J; bases not matched to a gene: 4. The CDR3 covers 15 residues. Germline CDR1 is SGHVS and CDR2 is FNYEAQ. The origin of this receptor is a female patient aged 2-15 years who had a stem cell transplant for Fanconi anemia, so the T cells may come from the graft donor. Here the sequenced sample was peripheral blood, taken 360 days after TCRalphabeta/CD19-depleted stem cell transplant. This chain joins TRBV7-6 and TRBJ2-1, with 7 bases aligning to TRBD1. In DNA form, the CDR3 reads TGTGCCAGCAGCTTTCTCCAGGGGGCCTACAATGAGCAGTTCTTC. It is translated as CASSFLQGAYNEQFF.